The text below deals with one T cell receptor (beta chain). The assay was immunoSEQ multiplex PCR, and TCRdb's table has in-frame clones only and misses some. The top ten clones hold around 1.7% of a sample with about 300,000 clones, about 83% of them seen once. The sample is drawn from a study of blood T cell repertoires in COVID-19. Sequencing was performed on peripheral blood. This TCR came from a woman in her fifties or sixties with acute or convalescent COVID-19.

CDR3 in amino acids: CASSSYGDQPQHF. CDR3 coding DNA: TGCGCCAGCAGCTCCTATGGAGATCAGCCCCAGCATTTT. The chain recombines TRBV5-1 with TRBJ1-5, with D unclear. CDR1 SGHRS and CDR2 YFSETQ come from the germline V gene. The V gene lost 3 bases and the J gene lost 5 bases, with 9 bases spanning the gap. The CDR3 sequence is 13 residues long.